Listed below are T cell receptor beta chains from one sample, sequenced in a study of blood T cells in healthy people across ages. TCRdb independently ran MiXCR on the 5' RACE reads; one entry per CDR3 protein. The sample yields around 1,800,000 distinct CDR3 sequences, 39% seen once. Specimen: blood. These receptors were taken from a human donor in good health. The CDR3 runs from the conserved cysteine through the conserved F or W. Clone sizes are given selectively: once, few, many, or a class where the clone is expanded.

V	J	size	CDR3
TRBV24-1	TRBJ1-2	-	CATSDTNSLNYGYTF
TRBV6-6	TRBJ1-2	few	CASSYPQGARRGYTF
TRBV6-5	TRBJ1-2	-	CASSYSGTGRSGYTF
TRBV20-1	TRBJ2-5	few	CSARTPQGWQETQYF
TRBV12-3/TRBV12-4	TRBJ2-1	-	CATRLAGHNEQFF
TRBV6-1	TRBJ1-2	-	CASSEYVRVDGYTF
TRBV9	TRBJ1-2	-	CASSPLGGQGIHQTGYTF
TRBV2	TRBJ1-1	-	CATLPSGHITEAFF
TRBV10-3	TRBJ2-3	-	CAVSEPDGTLDTQYF
TRBV4-3	TRBJ2-3	-	CASSQDARPVSNTQYF
TRBV10-2	TRBJ1-1	few	CASSPDTIKAFF
TRBV12-3/TRBV12-4	TRBJ1-2	-	CASRLSPAMDYGYTF
TRBV28	-	-	CASSSGTELVSYEQYF
TRBV4-2	TRBJ1-2	-	CASSQDRGTGQGYTF
TRBV20-1	TRBJ1-4	few	CSARDAGKGEKLFF
TRBV20-1	TRBJ2-7	-	CSARDSDTYEQYF
TRBV29-1	TRBJ2-3	-	CSVTDRVVDTQYF
TRBV29-1	TRBJ2-7	-	CSGQGTYGQYF
TRBV4-2	TRBJ2-7	-	CASSQDSLSGQGVEQYF
TRBV7-2	TRBJ2-1	-	CASSPQTVYEQFF
TRBV7-2	TRBJ2-5	few	CASSPRWGEETQYF
TRBV4-2	TRBJ2-5	-	CASSQDVAGGGETQYF
TRBV20-1	TRBJ2-3	-	CSAGKLDTQYF
TRBV15	TRBJ2-2	-	CATSIRGAGELFF